This TCR beta chain was sequenced for a study of cytotoxic CD8 clonotypes in ibrutinib-treated CLL (dated by TCRdb to the early 2020s). With respect to the entire study: In this cohort, approximately 14 patients were treatment-naive and 11 to 12 were relapsed/refractory, while some 18 had unmutated IGHV. Of the 85 to 90 participants in the trial, about two dozen had longitudinal samples available. Every sample from remission and from progressive disease was obtained while the patients were still on ibrutinib. Response samples were obtained after a median of 12 months of treatment, with a range of roughly 6 to 36 months. Cryopreserved peripheral blood mononuclear cells were collected at three points: before therapy, at response, and at either sustained remission or disease progression. Partial responses were observed in roughly 24 patients and complete responses in 2; after a median follow-up of about 69 months, remission was maintained in 14 patients and progression was observed in about twelve. On average, each sample yielded around 230,000 productive templates and about 95,000 productive rearrangements. Here is what the overall study found, with its caveats: Clonality rose at ibrutinib response, remained stable during sustained remission, and dropped back toward baseline at progression. Public clonotypes were rare and either shrank or stayed stable during treatment, and the rise in clonality at ibrutinib response reflected expansion of private clonotypes. Sampling times were not matched between patients in sustained remission and patients whose disease was progressing, and lymph node repertoires were not examined. Baseline clonality was found to be higher than that of age-matched healthy donors and was strongly correlated with circulating CD8+ T-cell counts.

Clipping removes 3 bases from V and 4 bases from J, with 6 as the unmatched junction base count. Measured from the cysteine to the phenylalanine, the CDR3 is 14 residues long. Only the CDR3 part of the read is kept: 42 bases, read in frame from the first base. CDR1 SGHTA and CDR2 FQGNSA were looked up in the germline V gene. Sample time point, as interpreted from the label and publication: about 11 months on ibrutinib. For TCR beta library preparation, around 2 micrograms of genomic DNA were isolated from cryopreserved PBMCs. Longitudinal blood samples from CLL patients on ibrutinib monotherapy underwent high-throughput TCR beta sequencing. Patients were enrolled in a phase 2 open-label single-center ibrutinib monotherapy trial. On a MiSeq, deep resolution sequencing aimed for a depth between 1 in 1 million and 1 in 200,000 T cells, with each clonotype covered approximately 9.8x on average. The immunoSEQ hsTCRB Kit was used to generate TCR beta libraries. The paper's data handling went like this. The data were analyzed with ImmunoSEQ Analyzer and ImmunoSEQ Data Assistant, and V, D and J gene assignments followed IMGT definitions. Clonality, which ranges from 0 to 1, was calculated as one minus the normalized Shannon entropy of productive rearrangement frequencies. Only overrepresented clonotypes making up at least 0.05% of each patient's repertoire were included in the public clonotype analysis. Roughly 13 age-matched healthy donor repertoires from immuneACCESS were used as controls for clonality. As stored in TCRdb, this immuneACCESS dataset retains in-frame rearrangements with V and J assigned. A fraction of the clones does not appear; measured against another copy, unresolved V genes explain less than half of the discrepancy, and the remainder lacks a known reason. V, J and clone size are taken as reported in that table, and D and trimming were inferred from the DNA itself. The sample includes 60,000 to 70,000 clones, with 57% observed a single time. Jointly, the top ten make up roughly 14% of the sample.

Concerning this clone: It has no known antigen specificity. No base quality information exists; no much larger clone differs at one position.

This receptor was identified in a human donor with chronic lymphocytic leukemia. The V gene is TRBV7-2 and the J gene is TRBJ2-7, with 7 bases matching TRBD2. The sequencing here drew on PBMCs, taken after 12 months of ibrutinib treatment. CDR3 sequence: CASSFPGGLYEQYF. The bases read TGTGCCAGCAGCTTTCCGGGAGGATTATACGAGCAGTACTTC.